The following is a T cell receptor beta chain sequence with its context. The CDR3 covers 15 residues. Per germline, CDR1 SEHNR and CDR2 FQNEAQ (reference sequence). Trimming stripped 7 bases from V and 8 bases from J, with 20 bases between. The data originate from a study of blood T cell repertoires in COVID-19. The repertoire was sequenced with immunoSEQ multiplex PCR; TCRdb's copy has only in-frame clones and lacks some. The sample has 150,000 to 200,000 clones, 75% to 90% seen once. The source material was peripheral blood. The clonotype comes from a human donor with acute or convalescent COVID-19. The donor label of this sample is uncertain. The gene calls are TRBV7-9 and TRBJ1-4, with D uncertain. The CDR3 DNA reads as TGTGCCAGCACCGCCGGGAATGGCGGAGGGGAAAAACTGTTTTTT. Protein: CASTAGNGGGEKLFF.